This TCR beta chain was retrieved from a study of early T cells in non-severe SARS-CoV-2 infection. Findings and limits, study-wide: The matching step, a VDJdb search, favored anti-spike CD8 responses and missed private and CD4 specificities.

For this clonotype: Its antigen is still unknown.

Unique molecular identifiers tagged individual cDNA molecules. Using its own MiXCR run on the 5' RACE reads, TCRdb lists one record per CDR3 protein. Counted here are approximately 110,000 distinct CDR3 sequences, around 14% occurring once; the ten biggest clones make up 21%. Germline values: CDR1 DFQATT, CDR2 SNEGSKA (reference sequence). This CDR3 comprises 14 residues. V was pared by 6 bases and J by 5 bases, with 12 bases of the junction left unmatched. This TCR came from an adult who was a healthcare worker with PCR-confirmed SARS-CoV-2 infection or an uninfected control (not recorded which). The genes are TRBV20-1 and TRBJ2-5; 7 bases map to TRBD2. Input material: whole blood. The DNA of the CDR3 is TGCAGTGCCTTTGGGAGGGCAGCGAGGGAGACCCAGTACTTC. This translates into CSAFGRAARETQYF.